The 21 T cell receptor beta chains given below trace back to one sample, sequenced in a study of T cells in localized non-small cell lung cancer. Method: immunoSEQ multiplex PCR; TCRdb's copy keeps in-frame clones and lacks some. This table has 75,000 to 90,000 clones, about four fifths appearing once. Sequencing used peripheral blood, obtained before any cancer treatment. The receptors here all came from a man aged 40 to 70 with stage I lung adenocarcinoma.

The count of this clone is one. The chain joins TRBV7-8 to TRBJ1-1, with TRBD1 matching over 7 bases. CDR1 and CDR2 from the germline V gene are SGHVS and FQNEAQ. The V segment lost 5 bases and the J segment 7 bases; nucleotides outside the gene matches: 10. The CDR3 length is 14 residues. CDR3 residues: CASSAITGVGEAFF. CDR3 nucleotide sequence: TGTGCCAGCAGCGCCATTACAGGGGTTGGTGAAGCTTTCTTT.

The chain is built from TRBV2 and TRBJ2-1, with 8 nucleotides matching TRBD2. The CDR3 is 14 amino acids. V trimming: 4 bases; J trimming: 4 bases; junction bases outside the gene matches: 3. Germline loops: CDR1 SNHLY, CDR2 FYNNEI. CDR3 sequence: CASSVSGGYNEQFF. For the CDR3, the DNA is TGTGCCAGCAGTGTCAGCGGGGGTTACAATGAGCAGTTCTTC. Drawing the rest from reference TRBV2 and TRBJ2-1, the complete variable domain is EPEVTQTPSHQVTQMGQEVILRCVPISNHLYFYWYRQILGQKVEFLVSFYNNEISEKSEIFDDQFSVERPDGSNFTLKIRSTKLEDSAMYFCASSVSGGYNEQFFGPGTRLTVL.

The chain combines TRBV29-1 with TRBJ2-2, with D possibly TRBD1 on 5 matching bases. V lost 1 base and J 5 bases, leaving 14 bases between the germline ends. CDR1 and CDR2 (germline): SQVTM, ANQGSEA. The CDR3 consists of 15 residues. The CDR3 nucleotides are TGCAGCGTTGAAGTAGAAATAGGGGCGACCGGGGAGCTGTTTTTT. It specifies CSVEVEIGATGELFF.

This clone appeared a few times. CDR3 DNA sequence: TGTGCCAGCAGTGAAGAACAGGGCCAAGAGACCCAGTACTTC. It codes for CASSEEQGQETQYF. The chain combines TRBV2 with TRBJ2-5; possibly TRBD1 for D (6 bases). Germline V gene data show CDR1 as SNHLY and CDR2 as FYNNEI. The CDR3 length is 14 residues. V was cut by 1 base and J by 1 base, with 7 bases left in between.

The count of this clone is one. J is TRBJ2-7 and V is TRBV10-3; 8 nucleotides match TRBD2. CDR1 ENHRY and CDR2 SYGVKD come from the germline V gene. This CDR3 contains 15 residues. V shed 10 bases, J shed 3 bases, and the junction held 14 bases outside the gene matches. CDR3 DNA: TGTGCCAGTCAGTCCTTGGGCGGGGGGAACTACGAGCAGTACTTC. Translation gives CASQSLGGGNYEQYF.

The chain recombines TRBV6-5 with TRBJ2-2; D possibly matches TRBD1 or TRBD2 (5 bases each). The CDR3 runs to 14 residues. Trimming took 2 bases from V and 4 from J, leaving 8 bases between them. Germline CDR1 reads MNHEY; CDR2 reads SVGAGI. The CDR3 reads CASSYAGATGELFF. The CDR3 DNA follows: TGTGCCAGCAGTTACGCCGGGGCCACCGGGGAGCTGTTTTTT.

The chain carries TRBV18 and TRBJ2-5; perhaps TRBD1 as D (5 bases). Germline V gives CDR1 KGHSH, CDR2 LQKENI. The V and J ends lost 5 bases and 1 base respectively, with 14 bases between them. The length of the CDR3 is 15 residues. CDR3 in amino acids: CASSTQGTRQETQYF. The CDR3 DNA is TGTGCCAGCTCAACTCAGGGAACCCGCCAAGAGACCCAGTACTTC.

V usage is TRBV5-3 and J usage is TRBJ2-4, with D perhaps matching TRBD1 (5 bases). TRBV5-3 has ORF status, its function being uncertain. V was pared by 4 bases and J by 3 bases, with 23 bases between. CDR3 length equals 18 residues. CDR3 in amino acids: CARSPRRSRCQGKNIQYF. In DNA form, the CDR3 reads TGTGCCAGAAGCCCACGAAGAAGCCGGTGTCAGGGCAAAAACATTCAGTACTTC.

This chain connects TRBV19 to TRBJ1-4, with D possibly being TRBD1 (5 bases). The CDR3 totals 15 residues. The V gene lost 5 bases and the J gene lost 7 bases, with 17 bases spanning the gap. Germline V CDR1 and CDR2: LNHDA, SQIVND (reference sequence). This CDR3 is CASSLRGYQPEKLFF. In DNA, the CDR3 is TGTGCCAGTAGTCTGAGGGGATACCAACCTGAAAAACTGTTTTTT.

The V and J genes are TRBV18 and TRBJ1-5; no clear D. The V gene lost 1 base and the J gene lost 4 bases, with 8 bases spanning the gap. CDR3 length equals 14 residues. Germline CDR1 KGHSH, CDR2 LQKENI. In DNA form, the CDR3 reads TGTGCCAGCTCACCACAGAAGGGAAATCAGCCCCAGCATTTT. It specifies CASSPQKGNQPQHF.

The chain joins TRBV7-9 to TRBJ1-4; tentatively, D is TRBD1 (6 bases). The CDR3 extends over 16 amino acids. Germline V CDR1 and CDR2: SEHNR, FQNEAQ (reference sequence). Trimming shortened V by 5 bases and J by 7 bases, and 20 bases separated the two germline ends. The CDR3 here is CASSRSTGGRGEKLFF. DNA of the CDR3: TGTGCCAGCAGCCGCTCCACCGGGGGGCGGGGTGAAAAACTGTTTTTT.

This chain connects TRBV29-1 to TRBJ2-7; D call uncertain. The CDR3 runs to 12 residues. The V gene's germline CDR1 is SQVTM and CDR2 ANQGSEA. V lost 1 base to trimming and J lost 3 bases, with 7 bases between them. The CDR3 bases are TGCAGCGTTGAAGGACAAAACTACGAGCAGTACTTC. This codes for CSVEGQNYEQYF.

The rearrangement joins TRBV7-2 to TRBJ2-7; 9 nucleotides agree with TRBD2. V lost 1 base, J lost 5 bases, and 6 bases stayed unmatched. The CDR3 covers 15 residues. The V gene's germline CDR1 is SGHTA and CDR2 FQGNSA. This CDR3 is CASSLEAGGPNEQYF. DNA of the CDR3: TGTGCCAGCAGCTTAGAGGCGGGGGGGCCAAACGAGCAGTACTTC.

This chain joins TRBV5-1 and TRBJ2-5, with no clear D. The CDR3 has 16 amino acids. Germline V gene lookup returns CDR1 SGHRS and CDR2 YFSETQ. The ends were cut back, 0 bases at V and 2 bases at J, with 14 bases in the middle. The CDR3: CASSLGGSSKQETQYF. For the CDR3, the DNA is TGCGCCAGCAGCTTGGGGGGTAGCAGTAAACAAGAGACCCAGTACTTC.

The genes are TRBV7-8 and TRBJ2-7; 9 positions agree with TRBD2. This CDR3 has 15 residues. J gave up 0 bases and V 1 base, and 1 base lay outside the gene matches. The germline V gene encodes CDR1 SGHVS and CDR2 FQNEAQ. The CDR3 is CASSLERGASYEQYF. For the CDR3, the DNA is TGTGCCAGCAGCTTAGAGCGGGGGGCCTCCTACGAGCAGTACTTC.

The rearrangement links TRBV6-6 to TRBJ1-4; 7 nucleotides agree with TRBD1. Germline lookup yields CDR1 MNHNY and CDR2 SVGAGI (reference sequence). CDR3 length equals 14 residues. V was clipped by 2 bases and J by 7 bases; unmatched bases: 4. The CDR3 here is CASSYGQGGEKLFF. The CDR3 nucleotides read TGTGCCAGCAGTTACGGGCAGGGGGGTGAAAAACTGTTTTTT.

V is TRBV7-9 and J is TRBJ1-5; unclear D gene. Germline-derived CDR1 and CDR2 are SEHNR and FQNEAQ (reference sequence). The CDR3 runs 11 residues. With 3 bases removed from V and 9 bases from J, the gap between germline ends came to 6 bases. For the CDR3, the DNA is TGTGCCAGCAGCTTGTCGGGGCCCCAGCATTTT. This sequence encodes CASSLSGPQHF.

The V and J genes are TRBV23-1 and TRBJ2-7, with D possibly being TRBD2 (6 bases). TRBV23-1 is known as an ORF, though its function is uncertain. Trimming took off 0 bases at V and 0 bases at J, with 24 bases between the two ends. CDR3 size: 20 residues. The CDR3 DNA reads as TGCGCCAGCAGTCAATCCCTGTTTCCAGGTGAACGGGGGATCTCCTACGAGCAGTACTTC. Translation: CASSQSLFPGERGISYEQYF.

This clone appeared a single time. The chain employs TRBV6-5 and TRBJ2-7; 10 bases are shared with TRBD2. The CDR3 runs to 13 residues. Trimming at V came to 8 bases and at J to 1 base, leaving 2 bases not matched to a gene. The germline V gene encodes CDR1 MNHEY and CDR2 SVGAGI. The CDR3 DNA reads TGTGCCAGCTATAGCGGGGGGTCCTACGAGCAGTACTTC. It is translated as CASYSGGSYEQYF.

This clone showed up just once. The chain uses TRBV13 and TRBJ2-1; D not certain. Trimming left V 7 bases short and J 5 bases short, with 9 bases between. Germline V gene lookup returns CDR1 PRHDT and CDR2 FYEKMQ (reference sequence). The CDR3 sequence is 12 residues long. Here the CDR3 DNA reads TGTGCCAGCAACCCTGGCAACAATGAGCAGTTCTTC. It encodes CASNPGNNEQFF.

The CDR3 protein is CASSLAGSNQPQHF. CDR3 DNA: TGTGCCAGCAGCTTAGCCGGGAGCAATCAGCCCCAGCATTTT. The chain joins TRBV7-2 to TRBJ1-5; unclear D gene. The length of the CDR3 is 14 residues. Germline CDR1 and CDR2: SGHTA and FQGNSA. V shed 0 bases and J shed 1 base, with 4 bases lying between them.